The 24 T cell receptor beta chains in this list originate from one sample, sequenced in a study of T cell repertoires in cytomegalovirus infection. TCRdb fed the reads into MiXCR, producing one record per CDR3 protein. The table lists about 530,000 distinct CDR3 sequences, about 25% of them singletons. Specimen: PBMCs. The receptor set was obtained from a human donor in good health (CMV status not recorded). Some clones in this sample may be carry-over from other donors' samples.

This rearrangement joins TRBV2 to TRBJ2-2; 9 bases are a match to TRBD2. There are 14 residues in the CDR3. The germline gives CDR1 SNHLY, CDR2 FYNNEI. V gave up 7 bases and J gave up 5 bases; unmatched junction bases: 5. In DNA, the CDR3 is TGTGCCAGCATAGCGGGAGCTCGGACCGGGGAGCTGTTTTTT. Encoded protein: CASIAGARTGELFF.

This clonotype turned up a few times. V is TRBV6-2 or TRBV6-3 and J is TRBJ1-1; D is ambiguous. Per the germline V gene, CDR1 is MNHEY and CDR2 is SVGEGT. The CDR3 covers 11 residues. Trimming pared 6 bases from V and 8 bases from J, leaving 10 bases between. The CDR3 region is CASRITVEAFF. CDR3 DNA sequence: TGTGCCAGCAGGATAACAGTGGAAGCTTTCTTT.

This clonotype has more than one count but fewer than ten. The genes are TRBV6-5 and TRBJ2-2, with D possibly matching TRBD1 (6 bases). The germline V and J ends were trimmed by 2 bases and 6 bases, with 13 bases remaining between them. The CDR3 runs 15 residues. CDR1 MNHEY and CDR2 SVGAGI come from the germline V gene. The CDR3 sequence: CASSYQTTGSGELFF. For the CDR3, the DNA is TGTGCCAGCAGTTACCAGACAACAGGGTCCGGGGAGCTGTTTTTT.

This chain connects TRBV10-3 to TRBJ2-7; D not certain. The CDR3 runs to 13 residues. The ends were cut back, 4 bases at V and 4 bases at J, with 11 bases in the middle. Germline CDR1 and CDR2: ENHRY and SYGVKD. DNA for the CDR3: TGTGCCATCAGTGTCCAAGAGAAATACGAGCAGTACTTC. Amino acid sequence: CAISVQEKYEQYF.

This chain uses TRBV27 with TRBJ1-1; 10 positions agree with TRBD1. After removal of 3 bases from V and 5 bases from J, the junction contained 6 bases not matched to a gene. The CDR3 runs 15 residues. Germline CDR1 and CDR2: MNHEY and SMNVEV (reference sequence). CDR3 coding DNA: TGTGCCAGCAGTTTGTCGACAGGGGGCTGGACTGAAGCTTTCTTT. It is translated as CASSLSTGGWTEAFF.

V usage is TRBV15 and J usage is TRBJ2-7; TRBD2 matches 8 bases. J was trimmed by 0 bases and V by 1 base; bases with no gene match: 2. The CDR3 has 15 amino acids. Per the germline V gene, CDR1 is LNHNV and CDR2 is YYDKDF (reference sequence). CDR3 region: CATSRGTSGSYEQYV. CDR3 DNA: TGTGCCACCAGCAGAGGAACTAGCGGCTCCTACGAGCAGTACGTC.

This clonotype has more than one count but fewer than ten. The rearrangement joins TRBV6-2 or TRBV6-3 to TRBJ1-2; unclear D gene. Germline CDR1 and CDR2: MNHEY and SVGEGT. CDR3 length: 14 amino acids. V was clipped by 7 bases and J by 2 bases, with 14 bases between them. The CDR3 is CASNDGRLNYGYTF. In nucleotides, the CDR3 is TGTGCCAGCAACGACGGAAGGTTAAACTATGGCTACACCTTC.

CDR3 in DNA: TGTGCCAGCAGCGGGGTTTTAGCGGGAGGGCCGGTCAATGAGCAGTTCTTC. This translates into CASSGVLAGGPVNEQFF. The chain couples TRBV9 to TRBJ2-1; 11 bases are a match to TRBD2. Germline V gene data show CDR1 as SGDLS and CDR2 as YYNGEE. J was trimmed by 6 bases and V by 3 bases; bases with no gene match: 11. CDR3 length equals 17 residues.

The CDR3 region is CASSWTGTGDSPLHF. The CDR3 bases are TGTGCCAGCAGCTGGACAGGGACAGGGGACTCACCCCTCCACTTT. The V call is TRBV7-2, the J call TRBJ1-6; the match to TRBD1 covers 10 bases. The trim removed 4 bases at V and 10 bases at J, leaving 7 bases unmatched. CDR3 size: 15 residues. Germline V gene sequence: CDR1 SGHTA, CDR2 FQGNSA.

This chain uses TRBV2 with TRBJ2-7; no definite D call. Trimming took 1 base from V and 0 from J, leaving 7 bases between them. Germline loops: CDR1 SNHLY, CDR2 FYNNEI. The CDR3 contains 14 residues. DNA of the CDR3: TGTGCCAGCAGTGAAGGAGCATACTCCTACGAGCAGTACTTC. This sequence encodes CASSEGAYSYEQYF.

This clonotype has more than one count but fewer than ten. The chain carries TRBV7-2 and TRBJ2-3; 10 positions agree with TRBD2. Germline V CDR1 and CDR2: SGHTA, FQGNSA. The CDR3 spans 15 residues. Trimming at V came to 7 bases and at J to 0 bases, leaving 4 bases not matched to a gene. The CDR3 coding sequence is TGTGCCAGCACCTGGACTAGCGGTAGCACAGATACGCAGTATTTT. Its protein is CASTWTSGSTDTQYF.

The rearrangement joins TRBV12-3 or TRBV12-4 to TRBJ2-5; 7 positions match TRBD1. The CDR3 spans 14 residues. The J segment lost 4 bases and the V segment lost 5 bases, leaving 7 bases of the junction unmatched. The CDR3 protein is CASSGNRGIETQYF. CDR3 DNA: TGTGCCAGCAGTGGAAACAGGGGAATAGAGACCCAGTACTTC.

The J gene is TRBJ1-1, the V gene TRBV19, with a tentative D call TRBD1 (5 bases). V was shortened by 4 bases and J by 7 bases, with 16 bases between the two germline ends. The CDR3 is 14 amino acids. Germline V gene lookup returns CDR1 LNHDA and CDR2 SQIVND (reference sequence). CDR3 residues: CASSNGEGPVEAFF. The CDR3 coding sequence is TGTGCCAGTAGTAATGGGGAGGGACCTGTTGAAGCTTTCTTT.

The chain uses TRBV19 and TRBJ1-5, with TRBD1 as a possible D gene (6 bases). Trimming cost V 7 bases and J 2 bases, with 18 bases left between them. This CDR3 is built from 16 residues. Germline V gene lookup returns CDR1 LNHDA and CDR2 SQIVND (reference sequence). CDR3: CASMEWQGPGNQPQHF. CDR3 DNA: TGTGCCAGTATGGAGTGGCAGGGGCCAGGCAATCAGCCCCAGCATTTT.

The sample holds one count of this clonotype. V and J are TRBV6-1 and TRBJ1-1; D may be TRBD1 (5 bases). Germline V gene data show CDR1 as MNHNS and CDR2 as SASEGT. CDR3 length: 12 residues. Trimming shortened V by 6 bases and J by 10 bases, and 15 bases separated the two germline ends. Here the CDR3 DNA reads TGTGCCAGCAGCCCCGGGACGGGGGGAGCTTTCTTT. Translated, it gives CASSPGTGGAFF.

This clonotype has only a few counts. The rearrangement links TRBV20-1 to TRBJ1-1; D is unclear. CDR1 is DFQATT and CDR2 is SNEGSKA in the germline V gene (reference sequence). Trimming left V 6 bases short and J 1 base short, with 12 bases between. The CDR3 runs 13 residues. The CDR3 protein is CSADTDENTEAFF. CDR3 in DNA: TGCAGTGCCGATACCGACGAGAACACTGAAGCTTTCTTT.

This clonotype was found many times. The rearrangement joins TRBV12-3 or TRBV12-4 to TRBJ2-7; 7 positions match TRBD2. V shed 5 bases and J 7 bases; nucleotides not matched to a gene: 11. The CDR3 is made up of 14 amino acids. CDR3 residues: CASSPGTTSLEQYF. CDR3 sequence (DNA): TGTGCCAGCAGTCCCGGGACTACTAGCCTGGAGCAGTACTTC.

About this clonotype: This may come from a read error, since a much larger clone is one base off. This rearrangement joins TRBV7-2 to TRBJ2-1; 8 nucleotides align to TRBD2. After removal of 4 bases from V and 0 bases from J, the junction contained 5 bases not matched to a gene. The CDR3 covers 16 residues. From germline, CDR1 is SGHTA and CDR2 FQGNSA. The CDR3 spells CTSSSMGLDSYNEQFF. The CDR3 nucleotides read TGTACCAGCAGCTCAATGGGACTAGACTCCTACAATGAGCAGTTCTTC.

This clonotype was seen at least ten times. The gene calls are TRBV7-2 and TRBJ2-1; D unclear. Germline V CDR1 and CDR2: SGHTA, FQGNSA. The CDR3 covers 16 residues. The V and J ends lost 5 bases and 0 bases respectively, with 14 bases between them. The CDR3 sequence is CASSLLGKSSYNEQFF. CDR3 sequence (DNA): TGTGCCAGCAGCCTCCTGGGGAAGAGCTCCTACAATGAGCAGTTCTTC.

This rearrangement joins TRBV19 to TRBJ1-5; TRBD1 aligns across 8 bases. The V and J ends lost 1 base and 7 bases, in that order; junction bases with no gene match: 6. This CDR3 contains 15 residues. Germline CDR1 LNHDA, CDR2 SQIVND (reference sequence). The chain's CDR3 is CASSIVGQGGQPQHF. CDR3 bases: TGTGCCAGTAGTATAGTAGGACAGGGCGGCCAGCCCCAGCATTTT.

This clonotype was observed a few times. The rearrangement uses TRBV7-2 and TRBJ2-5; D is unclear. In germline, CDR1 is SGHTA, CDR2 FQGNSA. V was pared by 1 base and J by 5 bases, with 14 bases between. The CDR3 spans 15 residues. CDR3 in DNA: TGTGCCAGCAGCTTAGGTTCTTCCGGCCCCGAGACCCAGTACTTC. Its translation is CASSLGSSGPETQYF.

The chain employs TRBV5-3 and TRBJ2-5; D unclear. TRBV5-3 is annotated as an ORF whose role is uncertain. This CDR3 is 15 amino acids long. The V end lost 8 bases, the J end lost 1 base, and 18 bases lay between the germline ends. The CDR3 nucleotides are TGTGCCAGCAGCCCCGGCTCGGGCCTCCAAGAGACCCAGTACTTC. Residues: CASSPGSGLQETQYF.

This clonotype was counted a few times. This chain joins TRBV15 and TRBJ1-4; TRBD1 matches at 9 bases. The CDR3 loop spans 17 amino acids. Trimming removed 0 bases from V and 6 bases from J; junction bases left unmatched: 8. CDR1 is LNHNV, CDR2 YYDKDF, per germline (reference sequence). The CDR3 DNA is TGTGCCACCAGCAGAGAGACAACCGGGACAGGGTATGAAAAACTGTTTTTT. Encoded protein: CATSRETTGTGYEKLFF.

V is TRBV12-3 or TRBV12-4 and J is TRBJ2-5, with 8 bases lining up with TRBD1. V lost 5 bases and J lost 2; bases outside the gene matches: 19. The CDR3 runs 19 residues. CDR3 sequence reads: CASSKRRTGNKLRQETQYF. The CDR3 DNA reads TGTGCCAGCAGTAAACGTAGGACAGGGAATAAACTGAGGCAAGAGACCCAGTACTTC.